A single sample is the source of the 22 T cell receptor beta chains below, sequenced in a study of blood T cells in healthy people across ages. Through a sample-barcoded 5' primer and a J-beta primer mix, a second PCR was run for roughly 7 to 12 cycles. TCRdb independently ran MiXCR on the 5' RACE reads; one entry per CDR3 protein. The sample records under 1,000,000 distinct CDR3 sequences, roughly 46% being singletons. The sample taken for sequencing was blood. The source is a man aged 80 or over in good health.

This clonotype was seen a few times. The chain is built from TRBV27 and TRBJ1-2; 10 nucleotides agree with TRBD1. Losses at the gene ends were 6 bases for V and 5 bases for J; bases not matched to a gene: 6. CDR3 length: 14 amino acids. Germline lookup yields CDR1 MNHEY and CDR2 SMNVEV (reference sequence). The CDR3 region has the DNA TGTGCCAGCAGCTCGACAGGGGGCGCGTATGGCTACACCTTC. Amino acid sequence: CASSSTGGAYGYTF.

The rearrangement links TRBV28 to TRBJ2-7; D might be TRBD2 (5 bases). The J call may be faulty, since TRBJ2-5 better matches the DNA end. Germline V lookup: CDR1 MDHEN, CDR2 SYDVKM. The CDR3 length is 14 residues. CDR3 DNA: TGTGCCAGCAGTTCACCTAAGGGAGCGGAGACCCAGTACTTC. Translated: CASSSPKGAETQYF.

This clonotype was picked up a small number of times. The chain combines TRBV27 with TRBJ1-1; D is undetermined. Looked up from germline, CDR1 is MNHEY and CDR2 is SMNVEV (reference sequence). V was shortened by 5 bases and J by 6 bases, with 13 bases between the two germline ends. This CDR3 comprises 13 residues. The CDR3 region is CASSVQRSAEAFF. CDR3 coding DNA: TGTGCCAGCAGTGTGCAGAGATCCGCTGAAGCTTTCTTT.

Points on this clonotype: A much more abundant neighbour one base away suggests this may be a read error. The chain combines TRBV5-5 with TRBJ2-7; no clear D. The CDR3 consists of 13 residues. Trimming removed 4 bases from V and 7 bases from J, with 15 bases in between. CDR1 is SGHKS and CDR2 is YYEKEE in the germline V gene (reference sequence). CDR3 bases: TGTGCCAGCAGCATCACAAATAACGGGGAGCAGTACTTC. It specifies CASSITNNGEQYF.

The CDR3 DNA follows: TGTGCCAGTACTCCAAGGACCGGCGCAAGAGATGAGCAGTTCTTC. Its translation: CASTPRTGARDEQFF. The J gene is TRBJ2-1, the V gene TRBV19; the D is unclear. The ends were cut back, 7 bases at V and 8 bases at J, with 21 bases in the middle. The CDR3 loop spans 15 amino acids. The germline CDR1 and CDR2 sequences are LNHDA and SQIVND (reference sequence).

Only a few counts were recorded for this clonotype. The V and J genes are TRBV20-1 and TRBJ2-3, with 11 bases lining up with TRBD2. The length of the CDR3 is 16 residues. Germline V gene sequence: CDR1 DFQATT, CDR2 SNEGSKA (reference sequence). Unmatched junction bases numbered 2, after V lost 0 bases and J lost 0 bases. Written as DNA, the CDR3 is TGCAGTGCTAGAGATCGACTAGCGGGAAGCACAGATACGCAGTATTTT. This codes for CSARDRLAGSTDTQYF.

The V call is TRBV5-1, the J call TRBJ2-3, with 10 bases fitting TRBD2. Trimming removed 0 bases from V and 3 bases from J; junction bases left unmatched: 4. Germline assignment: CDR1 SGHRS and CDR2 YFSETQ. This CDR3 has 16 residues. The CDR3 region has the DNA TGCGCCAGCAGCTTGGCCCCAGCGGGAGGGACAGATACGCAGTATTTT. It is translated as CASSLAPAGGTDTQYF.

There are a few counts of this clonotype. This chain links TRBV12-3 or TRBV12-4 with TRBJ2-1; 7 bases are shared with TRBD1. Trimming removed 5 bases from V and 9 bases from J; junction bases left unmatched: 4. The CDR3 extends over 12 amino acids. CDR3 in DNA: TGTGCCAGCAGTGCAGACAGGGTTGAGCAGTTCTTC. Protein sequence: CASSADRVEQFF.

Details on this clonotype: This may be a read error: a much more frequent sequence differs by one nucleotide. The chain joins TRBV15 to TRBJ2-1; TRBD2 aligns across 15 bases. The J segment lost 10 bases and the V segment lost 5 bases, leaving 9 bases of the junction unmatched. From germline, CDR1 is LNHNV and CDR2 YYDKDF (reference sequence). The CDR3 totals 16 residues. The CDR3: CATSLGLAGGRDEQFF. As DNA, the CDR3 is TGTGCCACCAGCCTGGGACTAGCGGGAGGCAGGGACGAGCAGTTCTTC. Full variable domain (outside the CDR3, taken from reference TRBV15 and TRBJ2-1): DAMVIQNPRYQVTQFGKPVTLSCSQTLNHNVMYWYQQKSSQAPKLLFHYYDKDFNNEADTPDNFQSRRPNTSFCFLDIRSPGLGDTAMYLCATSLGLAGGRDEQFFGPGTRLTVL.

The CDR3 bases are TGCAGTGCTAAGGGTTCTAGCGCCTACCAAGAGACCCAGTACTTC. It yields the protein CSAKGSSAYQETQYF. The chain couples TRBV20-1 to TRBJ2-5; tentative D call: TRBD2 (6 bases). Deletions cut 4 bases from V and 0 bases from J, with 15 bases between. Germline CDR1 reads DFQATT; CDR2 reads SNEGSKA (reference sequence). This CDR3 is built from 15 residues.

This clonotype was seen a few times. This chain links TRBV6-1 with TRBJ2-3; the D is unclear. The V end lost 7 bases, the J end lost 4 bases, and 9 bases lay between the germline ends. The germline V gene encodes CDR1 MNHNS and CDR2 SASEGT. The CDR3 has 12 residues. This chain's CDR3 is CASKSDADTQYF. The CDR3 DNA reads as TGTGCCAGCAAGAGTGATGCAGATACGCAGTATTTT.

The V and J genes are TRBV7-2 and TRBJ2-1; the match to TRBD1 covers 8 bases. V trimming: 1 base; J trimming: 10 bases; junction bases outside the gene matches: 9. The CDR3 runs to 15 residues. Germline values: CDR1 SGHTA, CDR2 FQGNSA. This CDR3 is CASSLGQGAPYEQFF. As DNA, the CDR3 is TGTGCCAGCAGCTTAGGTCAGGGGGCCCCCTACGAGCAGTTCTTC.

CDR3 amino acids: CASSLVRTGISYEQYF. The CDR3 DNA reads as TGCGCCAGCAGCTTGGTTCGGACAGGGATCTCCTACGAGCAGTACTTC. J is TRBJ2-7 and V is TRBV5-1, with 8 nucleotides matching TRBD1. Unmatched junction bases numbered 5, after V lost 0 bases and J lost 0 bases. The CDR3 is 16 amino acids. The germline V gene has CDR1 SGHRS and CDR2 YFSETQ.

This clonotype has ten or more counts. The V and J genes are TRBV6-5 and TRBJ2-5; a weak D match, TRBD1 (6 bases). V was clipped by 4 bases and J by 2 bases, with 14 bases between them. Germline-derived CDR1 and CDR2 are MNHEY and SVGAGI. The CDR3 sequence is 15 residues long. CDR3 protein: CASSLARDIQETQYF. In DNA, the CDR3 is TGTGCCAGCAGTTTGGCCCGGGACATTCAAGAGACCCAGTACTTC.

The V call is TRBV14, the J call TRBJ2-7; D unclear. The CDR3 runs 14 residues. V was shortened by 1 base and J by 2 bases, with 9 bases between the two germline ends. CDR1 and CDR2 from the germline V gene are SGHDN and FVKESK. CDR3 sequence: CASSQVRSTYEQYF. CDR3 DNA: TGTGCCAGCAGCCAAGTTCGGTCAACCTACGAGCAGTACTTC.

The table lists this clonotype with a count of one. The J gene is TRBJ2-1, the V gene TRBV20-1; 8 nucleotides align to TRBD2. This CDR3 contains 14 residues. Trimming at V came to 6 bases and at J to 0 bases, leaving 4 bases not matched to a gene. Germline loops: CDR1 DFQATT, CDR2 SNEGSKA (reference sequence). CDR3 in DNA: TGCAGTGCCACAAGCGGGAGCTCCTACAATGAGCAGTTCTTC. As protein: CSATSGSSYNEQFF.

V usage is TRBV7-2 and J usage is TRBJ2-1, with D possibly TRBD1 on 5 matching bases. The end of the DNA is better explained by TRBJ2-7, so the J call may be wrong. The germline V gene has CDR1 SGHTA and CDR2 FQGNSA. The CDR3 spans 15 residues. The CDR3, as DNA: TGTGCCAGCAGCGATGGCAGGGTGACCTACAATGAGCAGTACTTC. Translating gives CASSDGRVTYNEQYF.

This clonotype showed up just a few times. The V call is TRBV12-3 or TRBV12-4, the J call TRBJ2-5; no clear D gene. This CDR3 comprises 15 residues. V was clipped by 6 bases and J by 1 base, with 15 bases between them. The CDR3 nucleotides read TGTGCCAGCAGACCCCGGTCTACTATCCAAGAGACCCAGTACTTC. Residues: CASRPRSTIQETQYF.

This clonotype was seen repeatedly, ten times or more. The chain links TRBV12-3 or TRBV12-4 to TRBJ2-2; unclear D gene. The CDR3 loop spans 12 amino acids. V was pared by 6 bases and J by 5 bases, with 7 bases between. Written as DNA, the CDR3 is TGTGCCAGCAGCAGTAGTACCGGGGAGCTGTTTTTT. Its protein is CASSSSTGELFF.

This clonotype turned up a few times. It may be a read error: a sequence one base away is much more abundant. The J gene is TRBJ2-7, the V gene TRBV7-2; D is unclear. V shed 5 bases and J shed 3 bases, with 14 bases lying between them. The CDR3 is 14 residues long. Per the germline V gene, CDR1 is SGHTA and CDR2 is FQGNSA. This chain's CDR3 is CASSVGARHYEQYF. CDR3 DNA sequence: TGTGCCAGCAGCGTAGGAGCGCGACACTACGAGCAGTACTTC.

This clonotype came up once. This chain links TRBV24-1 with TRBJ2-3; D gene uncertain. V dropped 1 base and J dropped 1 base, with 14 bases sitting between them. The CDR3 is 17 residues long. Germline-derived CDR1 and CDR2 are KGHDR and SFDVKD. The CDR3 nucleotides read TGTGCCACCAGTGATTTTCCGACCCTGACTGGCACAGATACGCAGTATTTT. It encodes CATSDFPTLTGTDTQYF.

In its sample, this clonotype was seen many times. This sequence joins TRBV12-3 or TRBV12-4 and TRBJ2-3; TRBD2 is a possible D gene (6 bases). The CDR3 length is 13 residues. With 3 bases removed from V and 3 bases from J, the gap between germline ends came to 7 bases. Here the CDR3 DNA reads TGTGCCAGCAGTTTCCGGGGGACAGATACGCAGTATTTT. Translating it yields CASSFRGTDTQYF.